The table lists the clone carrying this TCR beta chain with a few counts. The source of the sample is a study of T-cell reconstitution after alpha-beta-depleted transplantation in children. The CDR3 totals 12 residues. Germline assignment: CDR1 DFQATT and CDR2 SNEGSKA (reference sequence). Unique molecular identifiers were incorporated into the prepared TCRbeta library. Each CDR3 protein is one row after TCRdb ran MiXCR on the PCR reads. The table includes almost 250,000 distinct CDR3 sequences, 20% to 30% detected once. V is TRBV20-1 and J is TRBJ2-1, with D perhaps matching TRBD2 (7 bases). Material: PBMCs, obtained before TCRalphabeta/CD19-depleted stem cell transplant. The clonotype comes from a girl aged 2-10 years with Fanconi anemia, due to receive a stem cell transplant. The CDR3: CFWGGRYNEQFF. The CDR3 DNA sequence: TGCTTCTGGGGGGGCCGCTACAATGAGCAGTTCTTC.